The next 10 T cell receptor beta chains were all read from a single sample in a study of blood T cell repertoires in COVID-19. Sequencing used immunoSEQ multiplex PCR; TCRdb keeps in-frame clones, though not all of them. The sample lists under 500,000 clones, 80% to 90% occurring once. The sample comprised PBMCs or T cells enriched from blood (not recorded which). Every receptor here comes from a young man who had recovered from COVID-19.

For the CDR3, the DNA is TGTGCCATCAGTGAGTCGACTCGACTAGCGGTCTACAATGAGCAGTTCTTC. Residues: CAISESTRLAVYNEQFF. The chain uses TRBV10-3 and TRBJ2-1, with 9 positions matching TRBD2. CDR3 length: 17 residues. Germline CDR1 is ENHRY and CDR2 is SYGVKD. J was trimmed by 3 bases and V by 0 bases; bases with no gene match: 6.

V and J are TRBV12-3 or TRBV12-4 and TRBJ1-1, with D tentatively TRBD1 (5 bases). This CDR3 has 13 amino acids. Trimming shortened V by 8 bases and J by 5 bases, and 15 bases separated the two germline ends. The CDR3 nucleotides read TGTGCCAGCTTAGCCTCCGGGGGGACTGAAGCTTTCTTT. This codes for CASLASGGTEAFF.

V and J are TRBV28 and TRBJ1-2; the match to TRBD1 covers 8 bases. Germline V CDR1 and CDR2: MDHEN, SYDVKM. The CDR3 sequence is 14 residues long. Trimming took 4 bases from V and 8 from J; bases not matched to a gene: 9. The CDR3 DNA follows: TGTGCCAGCAGTTCGGGACAGGAATACCGGGGCTACACCTTC. Translation: CASSSGQEYRGYTF.

The CDR3 DNA reads TGTGCCAGCAGCTTGCGGGTTAGCTCTGGAAACACCATATATTTT. Translating gives CASSLRVSSGNTIYF. V and J are TRBV11-2 and TRBJ1-3; D uncertain. V was clipped by 3 bases and J by 0 bases, with 9 bases between them. Per germline, CDR1 SGHAT and CDR2 FQNNGV. The length of the CDR3 is 15 residues.

V usage is TRBV2 and J usage is TRBJ2-7; D may be TRBD2 (6 bases). This CDR3 has 15 residues. Germline CDR1 SNHLY, CDR2 FYNNEI. Trimming pared 1 base from V and 2 bases from J, leaving 12 bases between. The CDR3 bases are TGTGCCAGCAGTGAAGTCCGGGAGCGACCCTACGAGCAGTACTTC. This translates into CASSEVRERPYEQYF.

This chain links TRBV21-1 with TRBJ2-1; the table calls TRBD1, which could not be checked here. TRBV21-1 counts as a pseudogene. This CDR3 region has 17 residues. For the CDR3, the DNA is TGTGCCAAGCCCTATTTTTTGGACACGTCCTCCTACAATGAGCAGTTCTTC. This gives the protein CAKPYFLDTSSYNEQFF.

This chain links TRBV30 with TRBJ1-4, with D unclear. The V end lost 4 bases, the J end lost 6 bases, and 9 bases lay between the germline ends. The CDR3 is made up of 12 amino acids. Germline loops: CDR1 GTSNPN, CDR2 SVGIG (reference sequence). Here the CDR3 DNA reads TGTGCCTGGACAGACTTGGATGAAAAACTGTTTTTT. It specifies CAWTDLDEKLFF.

V gene TRBV11-2 combines with J gene TRBJ2-5, with D possibly TRBD2 on 6 matching bases. Germline CDR1 reads SGHAT; CDR2 reads FQNNGV. Trimming shortened V by 1 base and J by 4 bases, and 13 bases separated the two germline ends. The CDR3 consists of 15 residues. The CDR3 nucleotides are TGTGCCAGCAGCTTAGTGACTAGTGGGACAGAGACCCAGTACTTC. Its translation is CASSLVTSGTETQYF.

The CDR3 sequence: CASRSYNEQFF. As DNA, the CDR3 is TGTGCCAGCAGGTCTTACAATGAGCAGTTCTTC. V usage is TRBV7-9 and J usage is TRBJ2-1; no firm D call. The ends were cut back, 6 bases at V and 4 bases at J, with 4 bases in the middle. Germline V lookup: CDR1 SEHNR, CDR2 FQNEAQ (reference sequence). CDR3 length equals 11 residues.

The sample holds one count of this clone. The gene calls are TRBV4-1 and TRBJ1-1; TRBD1 matches 10 bases. This CDR3 is 16 amino acids long. V gave up 5 bases and J gave up 0 bases; unmatched junction bases: 6. Germline-derived CDR1 and CDR2 are MGHRA and YSYEKL. CDR3 amino acids: CASSLGQGTMNTEAFF. For the CDR3, the DNA is TGCGCCAGCAGCTTGGGACAGGGGACGATGAACACTGAAGCTTTCTTT.